The clone carrying this T cell receptor beta chain was detected only once. Source study methods: Nucleated cell counts were estimated from reference gene primer amplification. Only in-frame clones appear in the TCRdb table, and some are missing; sequencing was by immunoSEQ multiplex PCR. V and J calls and clone size are those listed in that table; D and trimming were worked out from the DNA. In the table there are 150,000 or so clones, roughly nine tenths of which are singletons. This entry belongs to a study of blood T cell repertoires in COVID-19. The study drew participants aged roughly 18 to 89 years from about two dozen US areas. Assignment of participants to cohorts was predicated upon participant-reported clinical history. Cohort 3 donors were reported recovered after two negative PCRs, clearance, or symptom resolution. The CDR3 contains 17 residues. V lost 4 bases and J 0 bases, leaving 18 bases between the germline ends. In germline, CDR1 is LNHNV, CDR2 YYDKDF (reference sequence).

The receptor was isolated from a woman between 45 and 65 years old who had recovered from COVID-19. The source material was PBMCs or T cells enriched from blood (not recorded which). The gene calls are TRBV15 and TRBJ1-1, with D possibly being TRBD1 (6 bases). The CDR3 DNA reads TGTGCCACCAGCAAAACCGGGACAAGTATTATGAACACTGAAGCTTTCTTT. It translates to CATSKTGTSIMNTEAFF. Together with reference TRBV15 and TRBJ1-1, the CDR3 gives the full variable domain: DAMVIQNPRYQVTQFGKPVTLSCSQTLNHNVMYWYQQKSSQAPKLLFHYYDKDFNNEADTPDNFQSRRPNTSFCFLDIRSPGLGDTAMYLCATSKTGTSIMNTEAFFGQGTRLTVV.